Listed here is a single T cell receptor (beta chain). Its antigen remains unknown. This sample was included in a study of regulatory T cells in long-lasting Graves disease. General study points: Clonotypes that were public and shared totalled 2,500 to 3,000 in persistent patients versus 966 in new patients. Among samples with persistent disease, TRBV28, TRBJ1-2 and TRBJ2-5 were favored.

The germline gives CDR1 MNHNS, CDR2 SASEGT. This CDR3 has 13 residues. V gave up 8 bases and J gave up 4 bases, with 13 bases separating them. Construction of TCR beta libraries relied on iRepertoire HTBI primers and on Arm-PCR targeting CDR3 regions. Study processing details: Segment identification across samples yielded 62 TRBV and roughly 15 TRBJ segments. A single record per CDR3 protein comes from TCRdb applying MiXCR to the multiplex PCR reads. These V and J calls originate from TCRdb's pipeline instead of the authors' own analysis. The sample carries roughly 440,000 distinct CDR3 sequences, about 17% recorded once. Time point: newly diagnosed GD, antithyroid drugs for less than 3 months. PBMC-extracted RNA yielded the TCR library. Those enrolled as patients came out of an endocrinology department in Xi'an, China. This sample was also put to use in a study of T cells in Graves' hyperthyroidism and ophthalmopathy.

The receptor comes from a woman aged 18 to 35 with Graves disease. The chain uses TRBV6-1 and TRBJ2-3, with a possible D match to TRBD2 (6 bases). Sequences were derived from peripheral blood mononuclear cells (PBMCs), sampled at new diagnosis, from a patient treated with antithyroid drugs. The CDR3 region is CASATGVPDTQYF. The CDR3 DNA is TGTGCCAGCGCCACGGGAGTCCCAGATACGCAGTATTTT.